This T cell receptor (beta chain) was identified during a study of metastatic and nonmetastatic thyroid tumors. The germline gives CDR1 SGHRS, CDR2 YFSETQ. Trimming shortened V by 2 bases and J by 0 bases, and 13 bases separated the two germline ends. The length of the CDR3 is 16 residues. This clone has ten or more counts. MiXCR was used by TCRdb to re-call the PCR reads. The sample lists some 33,000 clones, 10% to 11% occurring once. No treatment had been given to any patient before thyroid surgery. Specimen: blood. This chain connects TRBV5-1 to TRBJ2-3, with D possibly called TRBD1 or TRBD2 (6 bases each). The receptor's source is a female donor with papillary thyroid cancer or a benign thyroid nodule (not recorded which). Some clones in this sample may be carry-over from other donors' samples. As DNA, the CDR3 is TGCGCCAGCAGCTTCGGGGGCAGGACTAGCACAGATACGCAGTATTTT. Its protein is CASSFGGRTSTDTQYF. Drawing the rest from reference TRBV5-1 and TRBJ2-3, the complete variable domain is KAGVTQTPRYLIKTRGQQVTLSCSPISGHRSVSWYQQTPGQGLQFLFEYFSETQRNKGNFPGRFSGRQFSNSRSEMNVSTLELGDSALYLCASSFGGRTSTDTQYFGPGTRLTVL.